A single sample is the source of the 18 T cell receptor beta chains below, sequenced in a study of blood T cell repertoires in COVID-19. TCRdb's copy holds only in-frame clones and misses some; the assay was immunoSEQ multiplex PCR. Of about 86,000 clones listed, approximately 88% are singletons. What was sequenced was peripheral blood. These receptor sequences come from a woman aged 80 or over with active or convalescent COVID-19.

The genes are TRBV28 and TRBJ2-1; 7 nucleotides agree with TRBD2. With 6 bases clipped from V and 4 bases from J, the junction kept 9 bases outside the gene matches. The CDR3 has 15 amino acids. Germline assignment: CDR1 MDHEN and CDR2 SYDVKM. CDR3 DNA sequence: TGTGCCAGCAGCCCCGCGGGACTACTATACAATGAGCAGTTCTTC. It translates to CASSPAGLLYNEQFF.

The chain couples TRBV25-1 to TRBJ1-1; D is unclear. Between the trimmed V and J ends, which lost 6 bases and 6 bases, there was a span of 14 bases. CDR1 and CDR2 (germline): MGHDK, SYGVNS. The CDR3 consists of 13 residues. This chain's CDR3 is CASSSRVPAEAFF. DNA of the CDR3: TGTGCCAGCAGCTCGAGGGTGCCGGCTGAAGCTTTCTTT.

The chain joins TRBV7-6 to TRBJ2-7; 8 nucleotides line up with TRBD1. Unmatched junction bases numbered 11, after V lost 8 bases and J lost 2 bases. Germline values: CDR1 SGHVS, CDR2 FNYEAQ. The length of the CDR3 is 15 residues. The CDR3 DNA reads TGTGCCAGCGGGGGGTCGAGGACAGGGCCCTACGAGCAGTACTTC. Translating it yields CASGGSRTGPYEQYF.

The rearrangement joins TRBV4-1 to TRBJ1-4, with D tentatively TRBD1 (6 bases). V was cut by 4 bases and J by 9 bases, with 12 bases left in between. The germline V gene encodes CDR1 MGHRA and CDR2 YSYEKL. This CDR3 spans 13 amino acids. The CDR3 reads CASSPGQTQKLFF. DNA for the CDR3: TGCGCCAGCAGCCCAGGACAGACCCAAAAACTGTTTTTT.

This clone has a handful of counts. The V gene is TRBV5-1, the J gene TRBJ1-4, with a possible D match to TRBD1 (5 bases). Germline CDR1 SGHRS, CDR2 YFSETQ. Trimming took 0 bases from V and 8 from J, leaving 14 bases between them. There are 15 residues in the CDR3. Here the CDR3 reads CASSLDTGGREKLFF. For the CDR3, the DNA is TGCGCCAGCAGCTTGGACACGGGGGGTAGAGAAAAACTGTTTTTT.

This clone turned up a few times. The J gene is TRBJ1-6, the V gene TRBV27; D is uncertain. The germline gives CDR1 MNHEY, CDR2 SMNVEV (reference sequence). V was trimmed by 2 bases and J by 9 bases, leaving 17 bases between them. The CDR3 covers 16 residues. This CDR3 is CASSLVSGSLGSPLHF. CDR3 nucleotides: TGTGCCAGCAGTTTAGTCTCCGGGTCACTAGGTTCACCCCTCCACTTT.

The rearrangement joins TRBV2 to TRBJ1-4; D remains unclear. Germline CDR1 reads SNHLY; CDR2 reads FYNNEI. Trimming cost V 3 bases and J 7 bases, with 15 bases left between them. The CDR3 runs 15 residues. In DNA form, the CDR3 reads TGTGCCAGCAGTGAGGTACCGGGGAGCGGTGAAAAACTGTTTTTT. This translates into CASSEVPGSGEKLFF.

The CDR3 nucleotides read TGTGCCAGCTCACCTCAGGACTCCTACGAGCAGTACTTC. Translated, it gives CASSPQDSYEQYF. The V and J genes are TRBV18 and TRBJ2-7; no clear D gene. The germline V gene encodes CDR1 KGHSH and CDR2 LQKENI. Trimming left V 3 bases short and J 0 bases short, with 6 bases between. The CDR3 consists of 13 residues.

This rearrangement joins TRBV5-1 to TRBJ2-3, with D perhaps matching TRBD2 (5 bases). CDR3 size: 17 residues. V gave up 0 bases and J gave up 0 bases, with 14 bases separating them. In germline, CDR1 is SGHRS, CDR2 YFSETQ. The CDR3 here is CASSLGGGESSTDTQYF. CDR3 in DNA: TGCGCCAGCAGCTTGGGAGGAGGCGAGTCTAGCACAGATACGCAGTATTTT. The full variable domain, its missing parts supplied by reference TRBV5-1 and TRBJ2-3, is KAGVTQTPRYLIKTRGQQVTLSCSPISGHRSVSWYQQTPGQGLQFLFEYFSETQRNKGNFPGRFSGRQFSNSRSEMNVSTLELGDSALYLCASSLGGGESSTDTQYFGPGTRLTVL.

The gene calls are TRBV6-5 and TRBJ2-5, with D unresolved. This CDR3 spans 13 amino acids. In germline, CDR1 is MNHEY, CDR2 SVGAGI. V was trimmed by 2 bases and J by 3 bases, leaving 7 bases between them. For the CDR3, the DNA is TGTGCCAGCAGTTACGTCCAGAAAGAGACCCAGTACTTC. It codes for CASSYVQKETQYF.

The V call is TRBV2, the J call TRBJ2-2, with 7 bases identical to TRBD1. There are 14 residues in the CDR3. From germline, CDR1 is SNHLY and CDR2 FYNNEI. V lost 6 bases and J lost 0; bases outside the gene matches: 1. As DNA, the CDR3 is TGTGCCAGCAGGGGGACAGCGAACACCGGGGAGCTGTTTTTT. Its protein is CASRGTANTGELFF.

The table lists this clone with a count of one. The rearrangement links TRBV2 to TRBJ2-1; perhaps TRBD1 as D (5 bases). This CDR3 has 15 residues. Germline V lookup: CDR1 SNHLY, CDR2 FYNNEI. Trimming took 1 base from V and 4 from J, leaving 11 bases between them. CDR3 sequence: CASSEGQGSYNEQFF. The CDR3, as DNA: TGTGCCAGCAGTGAAGGGCAGGGTTCTTACAATGAGCAGTTCTTC.

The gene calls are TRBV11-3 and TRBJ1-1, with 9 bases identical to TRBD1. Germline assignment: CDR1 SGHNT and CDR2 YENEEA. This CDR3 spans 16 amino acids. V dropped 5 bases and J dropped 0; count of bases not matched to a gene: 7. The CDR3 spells CASSGDRVVMNTEAFF. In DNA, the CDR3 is TGTGCCAGCAGCGGGGACAGGGTAGTCATGAACACTGAAGCTTTCTTT.

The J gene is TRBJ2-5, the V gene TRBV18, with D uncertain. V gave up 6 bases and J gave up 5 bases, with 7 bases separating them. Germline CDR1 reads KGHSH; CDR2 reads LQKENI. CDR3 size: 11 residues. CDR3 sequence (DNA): TGTGCCAGCTCCCTTTCGGAGACCCAGTACTTC. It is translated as CASSLSETQYF.

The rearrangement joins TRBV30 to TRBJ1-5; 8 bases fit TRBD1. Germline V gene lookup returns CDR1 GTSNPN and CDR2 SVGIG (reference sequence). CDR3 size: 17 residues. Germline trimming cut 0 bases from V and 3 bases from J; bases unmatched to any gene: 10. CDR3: CAWSVHRGIWDNQPQHF. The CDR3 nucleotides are TGTGCCTGGAGTGTACACAGGGGGATATGGGACAATCAGCCCCAGCATTTT.

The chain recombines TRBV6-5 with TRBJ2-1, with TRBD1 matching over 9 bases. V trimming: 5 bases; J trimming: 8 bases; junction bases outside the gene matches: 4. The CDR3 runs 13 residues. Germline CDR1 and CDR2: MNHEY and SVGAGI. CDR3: CASSPDRGHEQFF. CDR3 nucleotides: TGTGCCAGCAGTCCGGACAGGGGACATGAGCAGTTCTTC.

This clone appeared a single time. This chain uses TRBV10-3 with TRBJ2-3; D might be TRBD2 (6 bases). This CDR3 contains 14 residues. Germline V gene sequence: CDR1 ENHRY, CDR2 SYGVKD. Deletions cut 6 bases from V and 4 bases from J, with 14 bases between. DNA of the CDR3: TGTGCCATCAGAGCCTACGGGGAGGCAGATACGCAGTATTTT. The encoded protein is CAIRAYGEADTQYF.

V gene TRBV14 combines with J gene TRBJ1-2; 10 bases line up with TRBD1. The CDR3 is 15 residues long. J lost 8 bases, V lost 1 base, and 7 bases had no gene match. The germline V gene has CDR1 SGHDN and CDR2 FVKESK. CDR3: CASSQARGTGAGYTF. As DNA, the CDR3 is TGTGCCAGCAGCCAAGCCCGCGGGACAGGGGCGGGCTACACCTTC. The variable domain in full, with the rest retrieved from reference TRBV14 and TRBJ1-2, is EAGVTQFPSHSVIEKGQTVTLRCDPISGHDNLYWYRRVMGKEIKFLLHFVKESKQDESGMPNNRFLAERTGGTYSTLKVQPAELEDSGVYFCASSQARGTGAGYTFGSGTRLTVV.